This T cell receptor beta chain was sequenced in a study of shared T cell receptors in the human thymus. Some clones are missing from TCRdb's copy, which holds only in-frame ones; the method was immunoSEQ multiplex PCR. This table holds under 450,000 clones, roughly 94% found once. From germline, CDR1 is SGHDN and CDR2 FVKESK. The CDR3 runs 17 residues. The germline V and J ends were trimmed by 5 bases and 3 bases, with 22 bases remaining between them. The J gene is TRBJ2-5, the V gene TRBV14; D is perhaps TRBD2 (5 bases). This TCR was sampled from a human donor. The sequencing sample was made of thymocytes. CDR3 protein: CASSSEVVGLPKETQYF. In nucleotides, the CDR3 is TGTGCCAGCAGCTCGGAGGTGGTCGGGCTACCAAAAGAGACCCAGTACTTC.